This passage covers 23 T cell receptor beta chains from one sample sequenced in a study of blood T cell repertoires in COVID-19. Only in-frame clones appear in the TCRdb table, and some are missing; sequencing was by immunoSEQ multiplex PCR. The data hold approximately 80,000 clones, with about 72% observed a single time. The sample was peripheral blood. The source is a man between 65 and 85 years old with active or convalescent COVID-19.

The rearrangement uses TRBV11-2 and TRBJ2-3, with D unresolved. Germline V gene sequence: CDR1 SGHAT, CDR2 FQNNGV. The length of the CDR3 is 12 residues. Trimming shortened V by 5 bases and J by 7 bases, and 10 bases separated the two germline ends. Here the CDR3 reads CASSPAGHTQYF. CDR3 bases: TGTGCCAGCAGCCCCGCTGGGCATACGCAGTATTTT. The full variable domain, in which reference TRBV11-2 and TRBJ2-3 provide the parts outside the CDR3, is EAGVAQSPRYKIIEKRQSVAFWCNPISGHATLYWYQQILGQGPKLLIQFQNNGVVDDSQLPKDRFSAERLKGVDSTLKIQPAKLEDSAVYLCASSPAGHTQYFGPGTRLTVL.

The rearrangement links TRBV7-9 to TRBJ1-1, with TRBD1 matching over 8 bases. This CDR3 spans 14 amino acids. Trimming removed 4 bases from V and 1 base from J; junction bases left unmatched: 2. Germline V gives CDR1 SEHNR, CDR2 FQNEAQ (reference sequence). The CDR3 loop is CASSSQGANTEAFF. CDR3 DNA: TGTGCCAGCAGCTCGCAGGGGGCGAACACTGAAGCTTTCTTT.

The DNA for the CDR3 is TGTGCCAGCAGATATGACCCGGGGTATGGCTACACCTTC. As protein: CASRYDPGYGYTF. The genes are TRBV2 and TRBJ1-2; D unresolved. V shed 6 bases and J shed 5 bases, with 13 bases lying between them. Germline V gene data show CDR1 as SNHLY and CDR2 as FYNNEI. This CDR3 is 13 amino acids long.

The chain is built from TRBV6-5 and TRBJ2-7; D is perhaps TRBD2 (7 bases). The CDR3 has 13 amino acids. V was clipped by 7 bases and J by 7 bases, with 17 bases between them. The germline gives CDR1 MNHEY, CDR2 SVGAGI. The CDR3: CASNGGPSWEQYF. Written as DNA, the CDR3 is TGTGCCAGCAACGGGGGGCCCTCCTGGGAGCAGTACTTC.

The chain employs TRBV10-3 and TRBJ2-3; tentatively, D is TRBD1 (5 bases). The CDR3 contains 12 residues. Germline V gene sequence: CDR1 ENHRY, CDR2 SYGVKD. Trimming removed 3 bases from V and 9 bases from J, with 10 bases in between. CDR3 amino acids: CAISDRERTQYF. The DNA for the CDR3 is TGTGCCATCAGTGACAGGGAAAGGACGCAGTATTTT.

The CDR3, as DNA: TGTGCCAGCAGCTTATTTGGGGGAGGGGGAGAGACCCAGTACTTC. Residues: CASSLFGGGGETQYF. This chain connects TRBV7-2 to TRBJ2-5; the D gene is possibly TRBD2 (7 bases). V dropped 2 bases and J dropped 4 bases, with 14 bases sitting between them. Per the germline V gene, CDR1 is SGHTA and CDR2 is FQGNSA. There are 15 residues in the CDR3.

CDR3 protein: CASSGLVGSQPQHF. The CDR3 DNA is TGTGCCAGCAGTGGGTTGGTAGGGAGTCAGCCCCAGCATTTT. This rearrangement joins TRBV2 to TRBJ1-5, with unresolved D. Germline assignment: CDR1 SNHLY and CDR2 FYNNEI. There are 14 residues in the CDR3. V was shortened by 4 bases and J by 6 bases, with 13 bases between the two germline ends.

The chain uses TRBV11-2 and TRBJ2-7, with 9 bases matching TRBD1. The CDR3 consists of 17 residues. Germline V lookup: CDR1 SGHAT, CDR2 FQNNGV. The J segment lost 2 bases and the V segment lost 5 bases, leaving 13 bases of the junction unmatched. CDR3 sequence reads: CASSRNRGQGLTYEQYF. The CDR3 DNA is TGTGCCAGCAGCCGTAACCGTGGACAGGGGTTAACCTACGAGCAGTACTTC.

V gene TRBV2 combines with J gene TRBJ2-1; D gene uncertain. Germline V lookup: CDR1 SNHLY, CDR2 FYNNEI. The CDR3 length is 14 residues. Trimming cost V 3 bases and J 8 bases, with 14 bases left between them. In nucleotides, the CDR3 is TGTGCCAGCAGTGACTCCCGGATGGGCGATGAGCAGTTCTTC. Translated, it gives CASSDSRMGDEQFF.

The CDR3: CASRQSTGGSNQPQHF. As DNA, the CDR3 is TGTGCCAGCAGACAGTCGACAGGGGGGAGCAATCAGCCCCAGCATTTT. This sequence joins TRBV6-4 and TRBJ1-5; TRBD1 matches at 9 bases. The CDR3 covers 16 residues. CDR1 and CDR2 from the germline V gene are MRHNA and SNTAGT. Trimming removed 6 bases from V and 1 base from J; junction bases left unmatched: 7.

The V and J genes are TRBV2 and TRBJ1-1; the D is unclear. CDR3 length: 13 residues. Trimming left V 4 bases short and J 7 bases short, with 13 bases between. Germline CDR1 is SNHLY and CDR2 is FYNNEI. The DNA for the CDR3 is TGTGCCAGCAGTGGCGGTGGGTACGGTGAAGCTTTCTTT. Translated: CASSGGGYGEAFF.

The chain links TRBV25-1 to TRBJ2-2; possibly TRBD1 for D (6 bases). The CDR3 is 14 residues long. Germline assignment: CDR1 MGHDK and CDR2 SYGVNS. Trimming cost V 7 bases and J 6 bases, with 15 bases left between them. The CDR3 loop reads CASKVQGWAGELFF. The CDR3 DNA sequence: TGTGCCAGCAAGGTCCAGGGGTGGGCCGGGGAGCTGTTTTTT.

The DNA of the CDR3 is TGTGCCAGCAGTGAGAACTATCAGCCCCAGCATTTT. This gives the protein CASSENYQPQHF. V usage is TRBV6-6 and J usage is TRBJ1-5; D uncertain. This CDR3 region has 12 residues. Germline V lookup: CDR1 MNHNY, CDR2 SVGAGI (reference sequence). The germline V and J ends were trimmed by 5 bases and 5 bases, with 7 bases remaining between them.

This clone showed up just a few times. This rearrangement joins TRBV7-3 to TRBJ2-1; D gene unclear. This CDR3 spans 13 amino acids. The V end lost 3 bases, the J end lost 0 bases, and 3 bases lay between the germline ends. Germline lookup yields CDR1 SGHTA and CDR2 FQGTGA. Here the CDR3 DNA reads TGTGCCAGCAGCTTTAGCTCCTACAATGAGCAGTTCTTC. Its protein product is CASSFSSYNEQFF.

This chain connects TRBV4-1 to TRBJ2-5; tentatively, D is TRBD1 (6 bases). CDR1 MGHRA and CDR2 YSYEKL come from the germline V gene. The V end lost 0 bases, the J end lost 5 bases, and 10 bases lay between the germline ends. This CDR3 comprises 14 residues. CDR3 amino acids: CASSQDTGYETQYF. DNA of the CDR3: TGCGCCAGCAGCCAAGATACAGGGTACGAGACCCAGTACTTC.

V and J are TRBV5-1 and TRBJ2-1, with 10 bases identical to TRBD1. V shed 0 bases and J 9 bases; nucleotides not matched to a gene: 6. Germline loops: CDR1 SGHRS, CDR2 YFSETQ. The CDR3 spans 15 residues. DNA of the CDR3: TGCGCCAGCAGCTTGGAAGGGACAGGGGCCGGTGAGCAGTTCTTC. Protein: CASSLEGTGAGEQFF.

This clone was seen a handful of times. V is TRBV7-9 and J is TRBJ1-6; D is undetermined. V shed 6 bases and J shed 9 bases, with 18 bases lying between them. The length of the CDR3 is 15 residues. Germline CDR1 and CDR2: SEHNR and FQNEAQ (reference sequence). This CDR3 reads CASSYHGASGSPLHF. DNA for the CDR3: TGTGCCAGCAGTTACCATGGAGCTTCGGGTTCACCCCTCCACTTT. The full variable domain, completed using reference TRBV7-9 and TRBJ1-6, is DTGVSQNPRHKITKRGQNVTFRCDPISEHNRLYWYRQTLGQGPEFLTYFQNEAQLEKSRLLSDRFSAERPKGSFSTLEIQRTEQGDSAMYLCASSYHGASGSPLHFGNGTRLTVT.

This chain joins TRBV27 and TRBJ1-6; D is unclear. Germline lookup yields CDR1 MNHEY and CDR2 SMNVEV (reference sequence). The CDR3 loop spans 14 amino acids. V lost 5 bases to trimming and J lost 7 bases, with 12 bases between them. The CDR3 protein is CASSTKPQNSPLHF. In DNA, the CDR3 is TGTGCCAGCAGTACCAAACCCCAGAATTCACCCCTCCACTTT.

Here the CDR3 reads CASSELGGGSNQPQHF. In DNA, the CDR3 is TGTGCCAGCAGTGAATTGGGGGGAGGGAGCAATCAGCCCCAGCATTTT. The rearrangement uses TRBV6-1 and TRBJ1-5; possibly TRBD1 for D (5 bases). The CDR3 is 16 residues long. With 2 bases removed from V and 1 base from J, the gap between germline ends came to 12 bases. Germline V gives CDR1 MNHNS, CDR2 SASEGT.

The chain is built from TRBV24-1 and TRBJ1-5; the D is unclear. This CDR3 contains 13 residues. Trimming took off 5 bases at V and 3 bases at J, with 7 bases between the two ends. Germline CDR1 and CDR2: KGHDR and SFDVKD. The CDR3 protein is CATSGAVNQPQHF. The CDR3 DNA is TGTGCCACCAGTGGAGCCGTCAATCAGCCCCAGCATTTT.

The J gene is TRBJ2-2, the V gene TRBV5-4; 9 bases agree with TRBD2. J was trimmed by 3 bases and V by 4 bases; bases with no gene match: 4. The germline V gene has CDR1 SGHNT and CDR2 YYREEE (reference sequence). The CDR3 is 15 residues long. CDR3 protein: CASSLTSGYTGELFF. CDR3 nucleotides: TGTGCCAGCAGCCTGACTAGCGGCTACACCGGGGAGCTGTTTTTT.

The chain couples TRBV13 to TRBJ1-3; D gene ambiguous. The germline V gene has CDR1 PRHDT and CDR2 FYEKMQ (reference sequence). This CDR3 contains 17 residues. V shed 2 bases and J shed 0 bases, with 14 bases lying between them. The CDR3 sequence: CASSLRRQTFSGNTIYF. The CDR3 DNA reads as TGTGCCAGCAGCTTAAGGCGGCAGACGTTCTCTGGAAACACCATATATTTT.

The J gene is TRBJ1-1, the V gene TRBV28, with a weak D call TRBD1 (6 bases). The germline CDR1 and CDR2 sequences are MDHEN and SYDVKM. The CDR3 sequence is 12 residues long. Trimming took off 10 bases at V and 1 base at J, with 10 bases between the two ends. CDR3 sequence: CATGQPNTEAFF. CDR3 sequence (DNA): TGTGCCACTGGACAGCCGAACACTGAAGCTTTCTTT.